This TCR beta chain was sequenced for a study of blood T cell repertoires in COVID-19. Study information: Donors in the United States, Italy and Spain gave samples during acute or convalescent COVID-19. The analysed material was cDNA or gDNA that came from T cells, B-cell-depleted T cells, or PBMCs.

Measured with immunoSEQ multiplex PCR; TCRdb has only the in-frame clones, and not every one. The table has roughly 190,000 clones, about 89% seen once; the top ten hold around 3.5%. The CDR3 has 17 amino acids. The V end lost 2 bases, the J end lost 2 bases, and 17 bases lay between the germline ends. Germline V gene lookup returns CDR1 LNHNV and CDR2 YYDKDF (reference sequence). This receptor was obtained from a man in his 70s with acute or convalescent COVID-19. The V and J genes are TRBV15 and TRBJ2-3, with a weak D call TRBD2 (6 bases). The source material was peripheral blood. The DNA of the CDR3 is TGTGCCACCAGCAGATTGACCCTACGCGGGGCCACAGATACGCAGTATTTT. Protein: CATSRLTLRGATDTQYF.